The T cell receptor (beta chain) described here comes from a study of blood T cells in healthy people across ages. This clonotype has a count of ten or more. The use of a sample-barcoded 5' primer and a J-beta primer mix characterized a second PCR of about 6 to 11 cycles. TCRdb reprocessed the 5' RACE reads with MiXCR, giving one entry per CDR3 protein. The table shows about 1.5 million distinct CDR3 sequences, with about 45% occurring only once. Germline CDR1 is MNHEY and CDR2 is SVGAGI. The CDR3 extends over 16 amino acids. The ends lost 2 bases at V and 5 bases at J; junction bases unmatched: 4. The chain employs TRBV6-5 and TRBJ2-3; the match to TRBD2 covers 13 bases. The receptor comes from a woman younger than 35 in good health. The sequenced sample was blood. CDR3 loop: CASSYTSGGAEDTQYF. The CDR3 DNA sequence: TGTGCCAGCAGTTACACTAGCGGGGGGGCGGAAGATACGCAGTATTTT.